This TCR beta chain was retrieved from a study of blood T cell repertoires in COVID-19. Data came from immunoSEQ multiplex PCR; TCRdb stores just in-frame clones and leaves some out. The sample has tens of thousands of clones; 83% are singletons. This sequence originates from a man aged 30-40 years with COVID-19, enrolled during active disease. Material for sequencing was peripheral blood.

This chain's CDR3 is CASSPYEGEAFF. CDR3 in DNA: TGTGCCAGCAGCCCGTACGAGGGTGAAGCTTTCTTT. The chain employs TRBV14 and TRBJ1-1; D unresolved. V gave up 4 bases and J gave up 7 bases, with 10 bases separating them. The CDR3 loop spans 12 amino acids. Per germline, CDR1 SGHDN and CDR2 FVKESK.